The rows below give T cell receptor beta chains drawn from one sample of a study of blood T cell repertoires in COVID-19. This table comes from immunoSEQ multiplex PCR, and its TCRdb copy is limited to in-frame clones, with some not included. The sample lists over 130,000 clones; 88% were seen once. The source material was peripheral blood. The receptors shown here come from a human donor in a cohort sampled during active COVID-19. Both conserved end residues are part of each CDR3. Fields, in order: V gene, D gene, J gene, clone size, CDR3 DNA, CDR3 protein. The D gene is left open where the match is weak. Clone size appears in some rows only: once, few, many, or a class for an expanded clone.

>TRBV12-3/TRBV12-4|TRBD1|TRBJ1-1|.
TGTGCCAGCAGTCTAACGACAGGGGCAGCTTTCTTT
CASSLTTGAAFF
>TRBV9|.|TRBJ1-1|.
TGTGCCAGCAGCCTGACGCGAGACACGAACACTGAAGCTTTCTTT
CASSLTRDTNTEAFF
>TRBV9|.|TRBJ2-2|.
TGTGCCAGCAGCGTAGGTTGGGGGCCAAACACCGGGGAGCTGTTTTTT
CASSVGWGPNTGELFF
>TRBV7-8|.|TRBJ1-2|.
TGTGCCAGCAGCGCTACCGACCTAGTCTATGGCTACACCTTC
CASSATDLVYGYTF
>TRBV6-2/TRBV6-3|TRBD1|TRBJ1-1|.
TGTGCCAGCAGTTACTCGGGCAGGTACAGGGGGCCCACTGAAGCTTTCTTT
CASSYSGRYRGPTEAFF
>TRBV10-3|.|TRBJ1-2|.
TGTGCCATCAGTGAGTTCGGGACTCTGGGACTCTATGGCTACACCTTC
CAISEFGTLGLYGYTF
>TRBV7-3|TRBD2|TRBJ2-2|.
TGTGCCAGCAGCTTAACTCGAGCGGGGGCGAACACCGGGGAGCTGTTTTTT
CASSLTRAGANTGELFF
>TRBV2|TRBD1|TRBJ1-1|.
TGTGCCAGCAGTGAAAGGGGACAGGGGTCGGCTGAAGCTTTCTTT
CASSERGQGSAEAFF
>TRBV6-5|.|TRBJ1-2|.
TGTGCCAGCAGTCCCGGACAGCCCAGCTATGGCTACACCTTC
CASSPGQPSYGYTF
>TRBV19|.|TRBJ1-1|.
TGTGCCAGTCGTAATACAGGGTCGATTCCTGAAGCTTTCTTT
CASRNTGSIPEAFF
>TRBV9|TRBD1|TRBJ2-3|.
TGTGCCAGCAGCGTAGGAGGACAGGGGGCGTGGGATACGCAGTATTTT
CASSVGGQGAWDTQYF
>TRBV19|.|TRBJ1-2|.
TGTGCCAGTAGTACAGACAGTAACTATGGCTACACCTTC
CASSTDSNYGYTF
>TRBV4-1|.|TRBJ2-7|.
TGCGCCAGCAGCCTTTATTGGGGCTCCTTTCTCTACGAGCAGTACTTC
CASSLYWGSFLYEQYF
>TRBV9|.|TRBJ1-4|once
TGTGCCAGCAGCGTAACCGGGGGTAATGAAAAACTGTTTTTT
CASSVTGGNEKLFF
>TRBV6-5|.|TRBJ2-1|.
TGTGCCAGCAGTTACTTTCGGGGTCAGTACAATGAGCAGTTCTTC
CASSYFRGQYNEQFF
>TRBV5-4|.|TRBJ1-3|.
TGTGCCAGCAGCCCCAGGGGCACGCCCGGACTTGGAAACACCATATATTTT
CASSPRGTPGLGNTIYF
>TRBV5-6|TRBD1|TRBJ1-1|.
TGTGCCAGCAGCTCCGGGACAGGAATTGGGAACACTGAAGCTTTCTTT
CASSSGTGIGNTEAFF
>TRBV6-2/TRBV6-3|.|TRBJ2-5|few
TGTGCCAGCAGTGGGGTAGCGGAGACCCAGTACTTC
CASSGVAETQYF
>TRBV11-2|.|TRBJ1-2|once
TGTGCCAGCAGCCCCCACCAGGGGAAAGGATATGGCTACACCTTC
CASSPHQGKGYGYTF
>TRBV29-1|.|TRBJ2-1|.
TGCAGCGCTCGGGGTGGGAATGAGCAGTTCTTC
CSARGGNEQFF
>TRBV27|.|TRBJ2-1|.
TGTGCCAGCAGTTTACGACTTGCATATGAGCAGTTCTTC
CASSLRLAYEQFF
>TRBV7-8|TRBD2|TRBJ2-1|.
TGTGCCAGCAGCACTGGGAGGGCCGGACGCGGCAATGAGCAGTTCTTC
CASSTGRAGRGNEQFF
>TRBV3-1/TRBV3-2|.|TRBJ2-3|once
TGTGCCAGCAGCCAAGGGGGAGGGGGGTCAGATACGCAGTATTTT
CASSQGGGGSDTQYF
>TRBV19|.|TRBJ1-6|.
TGTGCCAGTAGTATCTCCAGGGAACGTTCACCCCTCCACTTT
CASSISRERSPLHF
>TRBV6-5|.|TRBJ2-7|.
TGTGCCAGCAGTTACTCGAAGGGGCCCCGAACCTACGAGCAGTACTTC
CASSYSKGPRTYEQYF